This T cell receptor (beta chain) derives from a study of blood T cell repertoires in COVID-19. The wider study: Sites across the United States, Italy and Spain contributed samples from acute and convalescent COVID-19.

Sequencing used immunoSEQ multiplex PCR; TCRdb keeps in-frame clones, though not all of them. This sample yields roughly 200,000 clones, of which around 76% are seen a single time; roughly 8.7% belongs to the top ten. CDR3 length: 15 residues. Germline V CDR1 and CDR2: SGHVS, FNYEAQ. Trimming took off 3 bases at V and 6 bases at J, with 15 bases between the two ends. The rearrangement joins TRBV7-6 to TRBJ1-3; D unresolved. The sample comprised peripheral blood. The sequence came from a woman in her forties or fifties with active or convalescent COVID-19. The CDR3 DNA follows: TGTGCCAGCAGCTTTGGCACACCAGGAAAAAACACCATATATTTT. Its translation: CASSFGTPGKNTIYF.